What follows are 21 T cell receptor beta chains derived from one specimen sequenced in a study of T cell clonotyping in hematopoietic cell transplantation. Time point indicated: recipient sample about 28 days before transplant, after cytoreduction. Profiled with immunoSEQ multiplex PCR; TCRdb holds only in-frame clones, not every one. The table lists around 6,000 clones, roughly 97% of them singletons. Sample: peripheral blood mononuclear cells, taken before stem cell transplant. These receptors were collected from a man in his 70s with acute myeloid leukemia. Some clones in this sample may be carry-over from other donors' samples.

The J gene is TRBJ1-5, the V gene TRBV9, with D perhaps TRBD1 (6 bases). Germline lookup yields CDR1 SGDLS and CDR2 YYNGEE. This CDR3 contains 15 residues. The V and J ends lost 0 bases and 7 bases respectively, with 14 bases between them. The CDR3 sequence is CASSVGAGTGQPQHF. The CDR3, as DNA: TGTGCCAGCAGCGTAGGAGCAGGAACAGGGCAGCCCCAGCATTTT.

The chain carries TRBV11-3 and TRBJ1-1; D possibly corresponds to TRBD1 (5 bases). CDR1 is SGHNT and CDR2 is YENEEA in the germline V gene. This CDR3 is 16 amino acids long. The V end lost 5 bases, the J end lost 1 base, and 17 bases lay between the germline ends. CDR3 in amino acids: CASSLALRGGNTEAFF. The CDR3 DNA is TGTGCCAGCAGCCTCGCCCTGAGGGGAGGGAACACTGAAGCTTTCTTT.

The chain couples TRBV19 to TRBJ1-3; tentative D call: TRBD1 (5 bases). There are 14 residues in the CDR3. Germline V gives CDR1 LNHDA, CDR2 SQIVND (reference sequence). V lost 8 bases and J lost 0, with 11 bases in between. In nucleotides, the CDR3 is TGTGCCAGTGCTTTCAGGGCCTCTGGAAACACCATATATTTT. Residues: CASAFRASGNTIYF.

The chain combines TRBV5-1 with TRBJ1-1; D gene unclear. This CDR3 has 15 amino acids. The germline CDR1 and CDR2 sequences are SGHRS and YFSETQ. V was shortened by 2 bases and J by 1 base, with 12 bases between the two germline ends. CDR3 in amino acids: CASSFSQVKNTEAFF. The DNA for the CDR3 is TGCGCCAGCAGCTTCTCTCAGGTTAAGAACACTGAAGCTTTCTTT. Drawing the rest from reference TRBV5-1 and TRBJ1-1, the complete variable domain is KAGVTQTPRYLIKTRGQQVTLSCSPISGHRSVSWYQQTPGQGLQFLFEYFSETQRNKGNFPGRFSGRQFSNSRSEMNVSTLELGDSALYLCASSFSQVKNTEAFFGQGTRLTVV.

The chain has TRBV5-1 and TRBJ2-3; D possibly corresponds to TRBD1 (6 bases). Looked up from germline, CDR1 is SGHRS and CDR2 is YFSETQ. The CDR3 has 14 residues. V was shortened by 2 bases and J by 6 bases, with 13 bases between the two germline ends. This chain's CDR3 is CASSLGQIVDTQYF. The CDR3 DNA reads TGCGCCAGCAGCTTAGGACAGATAGTGGATACGCAGTATTTT.

This chain connects TRBV14 to TRBJ1-2; the D is unclear. Germline V CDR1 and CDR2: SGHDN, FVKESK. The CDR3 contains 14 residues. Between the trimmed V and J ends, which lost 3 bases and 7 bases, there was a span of 15 bases. The CDR3 region is CASSQSVGYGGYTF. The CDR3 nucleotides read TGTGCCAGCAGCCAGAGTGTCGGGTACGGTGGCTACACCTTC.

The chain employs TRBV30 and TRBJ1-2; D possibly corresponds to TRBD1 (5 bases). Looked up from germline, CDR1 is GTSNPN and CDR2 is SVGIG (reference sequence). Trimming pared 0 bases from V and 6 bases from J, leaving 14 bases between. This CDR3 contains 14 residues. The chain's CDR3 is CAWSVQVPSNGYTF. The CDR3 DNA reads as TGTGCCTGGAGTGTACAGGTACCGTCAAATGGCTACACCTTC.

The chain employs TRBV4-3 and TRBJ2-4; the match to TRBD2 covers 15 bases. This CDR3 contains 19 residues. Germline V gives CDR1 LGHNA, CDR2 YSLEER. V gave up 1 base and J gave up 0 bases; unmatched junction bases: 4. The DNA of the CDR3 is TGCGCCAGCAGCCAAGTGGGACTAGCGGGAGGTCCAGCCAAAAACATTCAGTACTTC. Translating gives CASSQVGLAGGPAKNIQYF.

This chain uses TRBV30 with TRBJ2-3; 7 bases fit TRBD2. V lost 4 bases and J lost 0; bases outside the gene matches: 1. Germline CDR1 reads GTSNPN; CDR2 reads SVGIG (reference sequence). This CDR3 spans 13 amino acids. The CDR3 loop is CAWKRGSTDTQYF. In DNA, the CDR3 is TGTGCCTGGAAGCGGGGAAGCACAGATACGCAGTATTTT.

This chain links TRBV5-4 with TRBJ2-2; 14 bases align to TRBD2. CDR1 and CDR2 from the germline V gene are SGHNT and YYREEE (reference sequence). With V trimmed by 4 bases and J by 5 bases, 7 bases remained unmatched. The CDR3 totals 17 residues. The CDR3 loop is CASSRGLAGALTGELFF. The CDR3 DNA reads as TGTGCCAGCAGCAGGGGACTAGCGGGGGCCCTAACCGGGGAGCTGTTTTTT.

The V and J genes are TRBV18 and TRBJ2-7; D possibly matches TRBD1 or TRBD2 (5 bases each). The ends were cut back, 3 bases at V and 3 bases at J, with 12 bases in the middle. Germline V gene lookup returns CDR1 KGHSH and CDR2 LQKENI. The CDR3 totals 14 residues. CDR3 amino acids: CASSPRDRDYEQYF. Written as DNA, the CDR3 is TGTGCCAGCTCACCCCGGGACCGGGACTACGAGCAGTACTTC.

This chain joins TRBV19 and TRBJ1-1; D call uncertain. The germline V and J ends were trimmed by 5 bases and 3 bases, with 13 bases remaining between them. This CDR3 has 14 residues. The germline V gene has CDR1 LNHDA and CDR2 SQIVND (reference sequence). CDR3 region: CASSLTPPYTEAFF. The DNA for the CDR3 is TGTGCCAGTAGTCTTACCCCGCCGTACACTGAAGCTTTCTTT.

The chain links TRBV30 to TRBJ1-4; D remains ambiguous. The CDR3 is 13 residues long. The germline gives CDR1 GTSNPN, CDR2 SVGIG (reference sequence). The germline V and J ends were trimmed by 1 base and 7 bases, with 10 bases remaining between them. The CDR3 sequence: CAWSGGSGEKLFF. The CDR3 DNA reads as TGTGCCTGGAGTGGTGGAAGCGGTGAAAAACTGTTTTTT.

This sequence joins TRBV5-1 and TRBJ2-3, with TRBD2 identical over 7 bases. Germline CDR1 is SGHRS and CDR2 is YFSETQ. The CDR3 contains 13 residues. Losses at the gene ends were 3 bases for V and 4 bases for J; bases not matched to a gene: 2. The CDR3 DNA reads as TGCGCCAGCAGCTGGGGGGGGGCAGATACGCAGTATTTT. Protein product: CASSWGGADTQYF.

The chain is built from TRBV29-1 and TRBJ2-3, with 8 positions matching TRBD1. Trimming took 0 bases from V and 0 from J; bases not matched to a gene: 5. CDR1 is SQVTM, CDR2 ANQGSEA, per germline. This CDR3 contains 16 residues. This chain's CDR3 is CSVEEGTGSSTDTQYF. In DNA form, the CDR3 reads TGCAGCGTTGAAGAGGGGACAGGCTCTAGCACAGATACGCAGTATTTT.

The chain employs TRBV14 and TRBJ1-2, with 11 positions matching TRBD1. Germline loops: CDR1 SGHDN, CDR2 FVKESK. This CDR3 has 15 residues. J gave up 4 bases and V 4 bases, and 5 bases lay outside the gene matches. CDR3: CASSPHGTGGYGYTF. In nucleotides, the CDR3 is TGTGCCAGCAGCCCGCATGGGACAGGGGGCTATGGCTACACCTTC. The whole variable domain, remainder taken from reference TRBV14 and TRBJ1-2, is EAGVTQFPSHSVIEKGQTVTLRCDPISGHDNLYWYRRVMGKEIKFLLHFVKESKQDESGMPNNRFLAERTGGTYSTLKVQPAELEDSGVYFCASSPHGTGGYGYTFGSGTRLTVV.

This clone was counted once. The rearrangement uses TRBV5-1 and TRBJ1-2; D gene uncertain. The germline V and J ends were trimmed by 5 bases and 2 bases, with 10 bases remaining between them. The CDR3 contains 13 residues. CDR1 is SGHRS, CDR2 YFSETQ, per germline. CDR3 sequence (DNA): TGCGCCAGCAGGGTAACACTAAACTATGGCTACACCTTC. It translates to CASRVTLNYGYTF.

The V and J genes are TRBV19 and TRBJ2-1; 10 bases fit TRBD2. Germline V gives CDR1 LNHDA, CDR2 SQIVND (reference sequence). V lost 3 bases, J lost 8 bases, and 7 bases stayed unmatched. The CDR3 covers 15 residues. The chain's CDR3 is CASSIPLAGEDEQFF. The CDR3 coding sequence is TGTGCCAGTAGTATCCCCCTAGCGGGAGAGGATGAGCAGTTCTTC.

The gene calls are TRBV10-3 and TRBJ2-1, with D possibly called TRBD1 or TRBD2 (5 bases each). Trimming removed 5 bases from V and 7 bases from J, with 15 bases in between. The CDR3 spans 14 residues. Germline V gene sequence: CDR1 ENHRY, CDR2 SYGVKD. CDR3 in amino acids: CAISFGTGPNEQFF. The DNA for the CDR3 is TGTGCCATCAGTTTCGGGACGGGGCCGAATGAGCAGTTCTTC.

The chain is built from TRBV30 and TRBJ1-1, with no clear D. Germline loops: CDR1 GTSNPN, CDR2 SVGIG (reference sequence). The CDR3 contains 11 residues. V dropped 4 bases and J dropped 1 base, with 4 bases sitting between them. This CDR3 reads CAWKRNTEAFF. For the CDR3, the DNA is TGTGCCTGGAAAAGGAACACTGAAGCTTTCTTT.

The V gene is TRBV10-2, the J gene TRBJ2-3; 9 nucleotides match TRBD1. Germline CDR1 is WSHSY and CDR2 is SAAADI. The V gene end was trimmed by 10 bases and the J gene end by 6 bases; junction bases not matched to a gene: 8. The CDR3 is 13 amino acids. The CDR3: CATKFDRGDTQYF. In DNA, the CDR3 is TGCGCCACCAAGTTTGACAGGGGGGATACGCAGTATTTT.